This T cell receptor beta chain was identified during a study of blood T cell repertoires in COVID-19. The repertoire was sequenced with immunoSEQ multiplex PCR; TCRdb's copy has only in-frame clones and lacks some. The sample lists over 150,000 clones, approximately 84% occurring once. This clone was seen a handful of times. V lost 3 bases, J lost 7 bases, and 9 bases lay in between. This CDR3 contains 11 residues. CDR1 is SQVTM, CDR2 ANQGSEA, per germline. The TCR originated in a human donor in a cohort sampled during active COVID-19. The sequencing sample was made of peripheral blood. The chain uses TRBV29-1 and TRBJ1-2; D unresolved. The CDR3 is CSVEEGSGYTF. The CDR3 DNA follows: TGCAGCGTTGAGGAGGGAAGTGGCTACACCTTC.